Listed below are T cell receptor beta chains from one sample, sequenced in a study of OX40 agonist ivuxolimab in advanced cancers. Libraries were prepared by immunoSEQ multiplex PCR; TCRdb keeps only in-frame clonotypes and omits some of them. The sample carries roughly 56,000 clones, 82% recorded once. Material: CD4+ or CD8+ T cells sorted from blood, obtained in a trial of the OX40 agonist ivuxolimab. The receptors derive from an adult with an advanced solid tumor such as melanoma, head and neck, liver or kidney cancer. Each CDR3 is given with its conserved first and last residue. Each record gives: CDR3 length, V gene, J gene, D gene, clone size, CDR3 DNA, CDR3 protein. The D gene is left open where the match is weak. Clone size is shown for a subset of rows, as once, few, many or a class of expanded clone.

len: 16; v_gene: TRBV19; j_gene: TRBJ2-5; d_gene: TRBD2; abundance: -; CDR3nt: TGTGCCAGTAGTGGCGGACTAGCGGTGTACCAAGAGACCCAGTACTTC; CDR3aa: CASSGGLAVYQETQYF
len: 14; v_gene: TRBV11-2; j_gene: TRBJ2-7; d_gene: -; abundance: -; CDR3nt: TGTGCCAGCAGCCTCCCCCCATCGAGGAGCGAGCAGTACTTC; CDR3aa: CASSLPPSRSEQYF
len: 14; v_gene: TRBV30; j_gene: TRBJ2-7; d_gene: TRBD2; abundance: once; CDR3nt: TGTGCCTGGAGCCTAGCGGGAGGGGTCCGCGAGCAGTACTTC; CDR3aa: CAWSLAGGVREQYF
len: 14; v_gene: TRBV29-1; j_gene: TRBJ2-3; d_gene: TRBD2; abundance: -; CDR3nt: TGCAGCGGGACTAGCCGCGCATCCACAGATACGCAGTATTTT; CDR3aa: CSGTSRASTDTQYF
len: 14; v_gene: TRBV2; j_gene: TRBJ1-4; d_gene: -; abundance: few; CDR3nt: TGTGCCAGCAGTAATCAGGGAACTAATGAAAAACTGTTTTTT; CDR3aa: CASSNQGTNEKLFF
len: 16; v_gene: TRBV27; j_gene: TRBJ1-2; d_gene: TRBD1; abundance: -; CDR3nt: TGTGCCAGCAGGGGGGCTGGACAGGGGGCGGGCTATGGCTACACCTTC; CDR3aa: CASRGAGQGAGYGYTF
len: 15; v_gene: TRBV18; j_gene: TRBJ2-7; d_gene: TRBD1; abundance: -; CDR3nt: TGTGCCAGCTCACCTCAGGGGACAGGGAAATACGAGCAGTACTTC; CDR3aa: CASSPQGTGKYEQYF
len: 16; v_gene: TRBV23-1; j_gene: TRBJ2-3; d_gene: -; abundance: -; CDR3nt: TGCGCCAGCAGTCCCTGGGACGACTCTCACACAGATACGCAGTATTTT; CDR3aa: CASSPWDDSHTDTQYF
len: 18; v_gene: TRBV5-6; j_gene: TRBJ2-3; d_gene: TRBD2; abundance: -; CDR3nt: TGTGCCAGCAGCTTGAGGCTAGCGGGAGGGTATAGCACAGATACGCAGTATTTT; CDR3aa: CASSLRLAGGYSTDTQYF
len: 16; v_gene: TRBV5-1; j_gene: TRBJ2-4; d_gene: TRBD2; abundance: -; CDR3nt: TGCGCCAGCAGTCTGCTACTAGCGGGGGGGCAGAACATTCAGTACTTC; CDR3aa: CASSLLLAGGQNIQYF
len: 15; v_gene: TRBV23-1; j_gene: TRBJ2-7; d_gene: -; abundance: -; CDR3nt: TGCGCCAGCAGTCAACGCGGGAACCCCCCCTACGAGCAGTACTTC; CDR3aa: CASSQRGNPPYEQYF
len: 14; v_gene: TRBV28; j_gene: TRBJ1-2; d_gene: TRBD1; abundance: -; CDR3nt: TGTGCCAGTTACGACAGGGACCTCAACTATGGCTACACCTTC; CDR3aa: CASYDRDLNYGYTF
len: 12; v_gene: TRBV21-1; j_gene: TRBJ1-6; d_gene: -; abundance: few; CDR3nt: TGTGCCAGCAGCTCCTATTGGGGGGCCCTCCACTTT; CDR3aa: CASSSYWGALHF
len: 16; v_gene: TRBV27; j_gene: TRBJ1-3; d_gene: -; abundance: -; CDR3nt: TGTGCCAGCAGTTTATCTTTCGGGAGCTCTGGAAACACCATATATTTT; CDR3aa: CASSLSFGSSGNTIYF
len: 16; v_gene: TRBV5-6; j_gene: TRBJ2-7; d_gene: -; abundance: -; CDR3nt: TGTGCCAGCAGCTTGGGCGGGACAGAGAGCTCCTACGAGCAGTACTTC; CDR3aa: CASSLGGTESSYEQYF
len: 14; v_gene: TRBV2; j_gene: TRBJ1-6; d_gene: -; abundance: once; CDR3nt: TGTGCCAGCAGGGGGGACGGAGTAAATTCACCCCTCCACTTT; CDR3aa: CASRGDGVNSPLHF
len: 12; v_gene: TRBV6-4; j_gene: TRBJ1-5; d_gene: -; abundance: -; CDR3nt: TGTGCCAGCAGTAATGGCAATCAGCCCCAGCATTTT; CDR3aa: CASSNGNQPQHF
len: 15; v_gene: TRBV6-5; j_gene: TRBJ2-2; d_gene: -; abundance: -; CDR3nt: TGTGCCAGCAGCCCCGCGGCGGTATCCACCGGGGAGCTGTTTTTT; CDR3aa: CASSPAAVSTGELFF
len: 14; v_gene: TRBV2; j_gene: TRBJ1-6; d_gene: TRBD1; abundance: -; CDR3nt: TGTGCCAGCAGAGGGACAGGCCTTAATTCACCCCTCCACTTT; CDR3aa: CASRGTGLNSPLHF
len: 18; v_gene: TRBV28; j_gene: TRBJ1-5; d_gene: -; abundance: -; CDR3nt: TGTGCCAGCAGTTTTAACCCCGGGCAGCCCTATAGCAATCAGCCCCAGCATTTT; CDR3aa: CASSFNPGQPYSNQPQHF
len: 16; v_gene: TRBV9; j_gene: TRBJ1-5; d_gene: -; abundance: -; CDR3nt: TGTGCCAGCAGCGTAGGTCCCAGCGGTTCAAGACAGCCCCAGCATTTT; CDR3aa: CASSVGPSGSRQPQHF
len: 17; v_gene: TRBV18; j_gene: TRBJ1-1; d_gene: TRBD1; abundance: -; CDR3nt: TGTGCCAGCTCACCATTCGGGACAGTAAATATGAACACTGAAGCTTTCTTT; CDR3aa: CASSPFGTVNMNTEAFF
len: 13; v_gene: TRBV4-2; j_gene: TRBJ2-1; d_gene: -; abundance: -; CDR3nt: TGTGCCAGCAGCCAAGTGCAGGTACATGAGCAGTTCTTC; CDR3aa: CASSQVQVHEQFF
len: 14; v_gene: TRBV18; j_gene: TRBJ1-6; d_gene: TRBD1; abundance: -; CDR3nt: TGTGCCAGCTCACCGGAGACAGGGGAGTCACCCCTCCACTTT; CDR3aa: CASSPETGESPLHF
len: 13; v_gene: TRBV6-5; j_gene: TRBJ1-1; d_gene: TRBD1; abundance: -; CDR3nt: TGTGCCAGCAGTTACGAGGGGGCCGCTGAAGCTTTCTTT; CDR3aa: CASSYEGAAEAFF
len: 15; v_gene: TRBV18; j_gene: TRBJ1-2; d_gene: TRBD1; abundance: -; CDR3nt: TGTGCCAGCTCACCAGTACCGGGACAGGACTATGGCTACACCTTC; CDR3aa: CASSPVPGQDYGYTF
len: 14; v_gene: TRBV6-1; j_gene: TRBJ2-2; d_gene: -; abundance: -; CDR3nt: TGTGCCACCAGGGGCAGTTTGAACACCGGGGAGCTGTTTTTT; CDR3aa: CATRGSLNTGELFF
len: 15; v_gene: TRBV11-2; j_gene: TRBJ1-4; d_gene: -; abundance: -; CDR3nt: TGTGCCAGCAGCACAGACGCAGCAACTAATGAAAAACTGTTTTTT; CDR3aa: CASSTDAATNEKLFF